The 6 T cell receptor beta chains below come from one sample, sequenced in a study of metastatic and nonmetastatic thyroid tumors. Patients underwent thyroid surgery, and none had received any treatment before it. TCRdb ran MiXCR on the PCR reads. The sample carries under 25,000 clones, over 25% recorded once. What was sequenced was blood. These TCRs come from a female donor with papillary thyroid cancer or a benign thyroid nodule (not recorded which). Some clones in this sample may be carry-over from other donors' samples.

On this clone: This likely comes from a read error, as the CDR3 has no conserved phenylalanine or tryptophan at its end. The DNA is left out, because the CDR3 cannot be placed on it with certainty; the CDR3 is given as TCRdb lists it. This chain joins TRBV5-7 and TRBJ1-2; no DNA check was done on the table's D call, TRBD1. TRBV5-7 is an open reading frame, and its role is uncertain. The CDR3 adds up to 14 amino acids, both ends counted. The CDR3 sequence is CASSRITGEGGYTL.

Only one count was recorded for this clone. This sequence joins TRBV6-1 and TRBJ1-1; D unclear. The V and J ends lost 7 bases and 1 base respectively, with 4 bases between them. This CDR3 has 11 residues. Germline values: CDR1 MNHNS, CDR2 SASEGT. CDR3 nucleotides: TGTGCCAGCATCCAGAACACTGAAGCTTTCTTT. Its translation is CASIQNTEAFF.

The rearrangement links TRBV11-2 to TRBJ2-7; D gene uncertain. Germline loops: CDR1 SGHAT, CDR2 FQNNGV. Trimming took off 0 bases at V and 6 bases at J, with 12 bases between the two ends. The CDR3 is 14 residues long. This CDR3 is CASSLDNGLAEQYF. The CDR3 nucleotides are TGTGCCAGCAGCTTAGACAACGGATTGGCCGAGCAGTACTTC.

This clone was seen a few times. This sequence joins TRBV6-1 and TRBJ2-2; D remains unclear. The CDR3 is made up of 14 amino acids. The V gene's germline CDR1 is MNHNS and CDR2 SASEGT. V lost 5 bases to trimming and J lost 1 base, with 8 bases between them. The CDR3 nucleotides read TGTGCCAGCAGTATGGACGGGAACACCGGGGAGCTGTTTTTT. This translates into CASSMDGNTGELFF.

This clone occurred many times. Other DNA sequences within the sample encode an identical CDR3. The CDR3 here is CASSESKERPGNEQFF. The CDR3 DNA reads TGTGCCAGCAGTGAATCTAAGGAGCGGCCGGGCAATGAGCAGTTCTTC. The chain links TRBV25-1 to TRBJ2-1; perhaps TRBD2 as D (5 bases). V gave up 1 base and J gave up 6 bases, with 16 bases separating them. The CDR3 has 16 amino acids. The germline gives CDR1 MGHDK, CDR2 SYGVNS.

Judged by abundance, this clone is medium-sized. The V and J genes are TRBV20-1 and TRBJ2-3, with TRBD2 as a possible D gene (6 bases). CDR1 and CDR2 from the germline V gene are DFQATT and SNEGSKA (reference sequence). The V end was cut by 6 bases, the J end by 1 base, with 17 bases between. The CDR3 extends over 15 amino acids. The CDR3 region is CSARLGIGGTDTQYF. DNA for the CDR3: TGCAGTGCACGACTAGGTATTGGGGGCACAGATACGCAGTATTTT.